The 27 T cell receptor beta chains below all came from one sample that was sequenced in a study of T cell responses to AZD1222 COVID-19 vaccine. The method was immunoSEQ multiplex PCR; TCRdb's version includes in-frame clones alone and lacks a portion of them. Here the sample spans 150,000 or so clones, 85% to 95% being singletons. The specimen comprised peripheral blood, sampled 28 days after the second AZD1222 dose. The receptors come from an adult who received the AZD1222 COVID-19 vaccine.

The genes are TRBV6-5 and TRBJ2-7; 7 bases agree with TRBD1. There are 15 residues in the CDR3. After removal of 2 bases from V and 3 bases from J, the junction contained 7 bases not matched to a gene. Germline CDR1 reads MNHEY; CDR2 reads SVGAGI. CDR3 nucleotides: TGTGCCAGCAGTTACCAACAGGGGAGAGGCTACGAGCAGTACTTC. This sequence encodes CASSYQQGRGYEQYF.

The CDR3 sequence is CASSIYSGSSGNTIYF. For the CDR3, the DNA is TGTGCCAGTAGTATTTATTCAGGAAGCTCTGGAAACACCATATATTTT. The J gene is TRBJ1-3, the V gene TRBV19, with D uncertain. Germline V CDR1 and CDR2: LNHDA, SQIVND (reference sequence). The ends were cut back, 3 bases at V and 0 bases at J, with 12 bases in the middle. The CDR3 loop spans 16 amino acids.

This clone has a single count. The chain links TRBV6-5 to TRBJ1-2; D uncertain. V lost 6 bases and J lost 8, with 16 bases in between. This CDR3 contains 13 residues. Germline CDR1 MNHEY, CDR2 SVGAGI. Here the CDR3 reads CASRILGVSGYTF. CDR3 coding DNA: TGTGCCAGCAGGATCCTTGGGGTTTCGGGCTACACCTTC.

The chain carries TRBV2 and TRBJ1-1; D call uncertain. Germline lookup yields CDR1 SNHLY and CDR2 FYNNEI. This CDR3 has 15 amino acids. Trimming pared 2 bases from V and 1 base from J, leaving 11 bases between. Here the CDR3 DNA reads TGTGCCAGCAGTGAATACGGAGCATCGAACACTGAAGCTTTCTTT. It specifies CASSEYGASNTEAFF.

The genes are TRBV10-3 and TRBJ1-3; 7 bases line up with TRBD1. V was pared by 5 bases and J by 2 bases, with 6 bases of the junction left unmatched. Germline V gene lookup returns CDR1 ENHRY and CDR2 SYGVKD. The CDR3 totals 15 residues. As DNA, the CDR3 is TGTGCCATCAGTCCAAATACAGGGGCTGGAAACACCATATATTTT. This sequence encodes CAISPNTGAGNTIYF.

The rearrangement uses TRBV24-1 and TRBJ2-5; D remains ambiguous. CDR3 size: 13 residues. The germline V gene encodes CDR1 KGHDR and CDR2 SFDVKD. V lost 4 bases and J lost 0, with 5 bases in between. The CDR3 is CATSDSYQETQYF. For the CDR3, the DNA is TGTGCCACCAGTGACTCGTACCAAGAGACCCAGTACTTC.

The sample holds one count of this clone. CDR3 sequence (DNA): TGTGCCAGCAGCCTTGGGACTAGCGGGACCTATAGCACAGATACGCAGTATTTT. Translated, it gives CASSLGTSGTYSTDTQYF. V and J are TRBV2 and TRBJ2-3, with TRBD2 identical over 13 bases. This CDR3 is built from 18 residues. CDR1 and CDR2 (germline): SNHLY, FYNNEI. The junction had 9 bases not matched to a gene; V was cut back by 6 bases and J by 0 bases.

The gene calls are TRBV28 and TRBJ1-4; tentatively, D is TRBD1 (5 bases). Germline V lookup: CDR1 MDHEN, CDR2 SYDVKM. The CDR3 length is 14 residues. V was trimmed by 10 bases and J by 3 bases, leaving 15 bases between them. The DNA for the CDR3 is TGTGCCACTCTAGGGACGGTTCCTAATGAAAAACTGTTTTTT. This encodes CATLGTVPNEKLFF.

The V gene is TRBV5-1, the J gene TRBJ1-2; TRBD1 agrees at 7 bases. Germline V gives CDR1 SGHRS, CDR2 YFSETQ. The CDR3 runs to 13 residues. J was trimmed by 0 bases and V by 4 bases; bases with no gene match: 0. CDR3 nucleotides: TGCGCCAGCAGCGGGACAGCTAACTATGGCTACACCTTC. Translated, it gives CASSGTANYGYTF.

The chain combines TRBV20-1 with TRBJ2-7; TRBD1 matches at 7 bases. CDR3 length: 13 residues. In germline, CDR1 is DFQATT, CDR2 SNEGSKA (reference sequence). V gave up 3 bases and J gave up 5 bases; unmatched junction bases: 7. The CDR3 spells CSASEGGGHEQYF. The CDR3 DNA follows: TGCAGTGCTAGTGAAGGGGGCGGCCACGAGCAGTACTTC.

The genes are TRBV29-1 and TRBJ1-2, with D uncertain. V was shortened by 4 bases and J by 7 bases, with 1 base between the two germline ends. Germline values: CDR1 SQVTM, CDR2 ANQGSEA. CDR3 length: 8 residues. Here the CDR3 DNA reads TGCAGCGTTGCTGGCTACACCTTC. This gives the protein CSVAGYTF.

The chain is built from TRBV6-5 and TRBJ2-1; 12 bases line up with TRBD2. The CDR3 loop spans 15 amino acids. CDR1 is MNHEY and CDR2 is SVGAGI in the germline V gene. Trimming took 1 base from V and 7 from J; bases not matched to a gene: 2. The CDR3 is CASSYWTSGVNEQFF. The CDR3 DNA reads as TGTGCCAGCAGTTACTGGACTAGCGGGGTAAATGAGCAGTTCTTC.

The rearrangement links TRBV4-2 to TRBJ2-3; D is possibly TRBD2 (6 bases). V shed 0 bases and J shed 5 bases, with 12 bases lying between them. This CDR3 comprises 15 residues. CDR1 LGHNA and CDR2 YNFKEQ come from the germline V gene. CDR3 sequence (DNA): TGTGCCAGCAGCCAAGATCCCGGGGGAGGAGATACGCAGTATTTT. This sequence encodes CASSQDPGGGDTQYF.

V gene TRBV6-5 combines with J gene TRBJ1-3, with D unresolved. The CDR3 spans 14 residues. Per the germline V gene, CDR1 is MNHEY and CDR2 is SVGAGI. The ends were cut back, 5 bases at V and 4 bases at J, with 12 bases in the middle. CDR3 sequence: CASSPRLTGNTIYF. The CDR3 DNA sequence: TGTGCCAGCAGTCCTAGACTAACGGGAAACACCATATATTTT.

This clone was observed once. The V and J genes are TRBV24-1 and TRBJ2-5; D gene uncertain. The V and J ends lost 3 bases and 5 bases respectively, with 6 bases between them. This CDR3 has 12 residues. Germline V gene sequence: CDR1 KGHDR, CDR2 SFDVKD. CDR3 sequence: CATSDNVETQYF. The CDR3 region has the DNA TGTGCCACCAGTGATAACGTCGAGACCCAGTACTTC.

The DNA of the CDR3 is TGTGCCAGCAGTCGGGGTGGCTCGGGGGTGACAGATACGCAGTATTTT. Its translation is CASSRGGSGVTDTQYF. The genes are TRBV28 and TRBJ2-3, with D maybe TRBD2 (6 bases). This CDR3 has 16 residues. Germline V gene lookup returns CDR1 MDHEN and CDR2 SYDVKM. Trimming took 5 bases from V and 3 from J, leaving 18 bases between them.

The V gene is TRBV10-3, the J gene TRBJ1-2, with D maybe TRBD1 (5 bases). This CDR3 comprises 14 residues. V lost 4 bases, J lost 8 bases, and 17 bases lay in between. Germline CDR1 and CDR2: ENHRY and SYGVKD. CDR3 nucleotide sequence: TGTGCCATCAGTGCTCACCAGGGTCCTACGGGCTACACCTTC. It encodes CAISAHQGPTGYTF.

The chain has TRBV6-6 and TRBJ1-5; tentative D call: TRBD1 (5 bases). With 5 bases removed from V and 1 base from J, the gap between germline ends came to 21 bases. Germline loops: CDR1 MNHNY, CDR2 SVGAGI (reference sequence). This CDR3 region has 18 residues. Here the CDR3 reads CASSRIWGVGASNQPQHF. CDR3 bases: TGTGCCAGCAGTCGGATTTGGGGGGTAGGCGCCAGCAATCAGCCCCAGCATTTT.

This chain uses TRBV24-1 with TRBJ2-3; D call uncertain. Trimming cost V 0 bases and J 5 bases, with 2 bases left between them. This CDR3 region has 12 residues. The germline V gene encodes CDR1 KGHDR and CDR2 SFDVKD. As DNA, the CDR3 is TGTGCCACCAGTGATTTGGGAGATACGCAGTATTTT. Residues: CATSDLGDTQYF.

This clone showed up just a few times. The V call is TRBV19, the J call TRBJ1-4; TRBD1 aligns across 7 bases. CDR3 length: 14 amino acids. Trimming at V came to 6 bases and at J to 3 bases, leaving 4 bases not matched to a gene. Germline values: CDR1 LNHDA, CDR2 SQIVND (reference sequence). The chain's CDR3 is CASRDRPSNEKLFF. The CDR3 DNA follows: TGTGCCAGTAGGGACAGGCCATCTAATGAAAAACTGTTTTTT.

The chain employs TRBV27 and TRBJ2-7; D remains unclear. Germline CDR1 is MNHEY and CDR2 is SMNVEV (reference sequence). Trimming removed 1 base from V and 7 bases from J, with 14 bases in between. This CDR3 has 14 amino acids. The CDR3 bases are TGTGCCAGCAGTTTATATGGCGGCCCCAGGGAGCAGTACTTC. Translation: CASSLYGGPREQYF.

V and J are TRBV27 and TRBJ1-2; 10 bases are shared with TRBD1. CDR3 length: 16 residues. From germline, CDR1 is MNHEY and CDR2 SMNVEV (reference sequence). V gave up 4 bases and J gave up 2 bases; unmatched junction bases: 7. The CDR3: CASSSWDRGKNYGYTF. The CDR3 DNA follows: TGTGCCAGCAGTTCCTGGGACAGGGGAAAAAACTATGGCTACACCTTC.

The chain has TRBV28 and TRBJ2-2, with TRBD2 as a possible D gene (6 bases). The CDR3 sequence is 14 residues long. V dropped 2 bases and J dropped 2 bases, with 6 bases sitting between them. CDR1 is MDHEN and CDR2 is SYDVKM in the germline V gene. This CDR3 is CASSLAGNTGELFF. DNA for the CDR3: TGTGCCAGCAGTTTAGCGGGAAACACCGGGGAGCTGTTTTTT.

V gene TRBV15 combines with J gene TRBJ1-5; D gene ambiguous. Trimming removed 1 base at V and 5 bases at J, with 9 bases between. Per the germline V gene, CDR1 is LNHNV and CDR2 is YYDKDF (reference sequence). The CDR3 covers 14 residues. The CDR3 reads CATSRGSWDQPQHF. The CDR3 bases are TGTGCCACCAGCAGAGGATCGTGGGATCAGCCCCAGCATTTT.

The chain couples TRBV28 to TRBJ2-3; tentatively, D is TRBD1 (6 bases). V lost 6 bases, J lost 2 bases, and 12 bases lay in between. This CDR3 has 14 amino acids. From germline, CDR1 is MDHEN and CDR2 SYDVKM. The CDR3 reads CASSPQGPTDTQYF. CDR3 nucleotide sequence: TGTGCCAGCAGCCCACAGGGTCCCACAGATACGCAGTATTTT.

Comments on this clone: Other nucleotide sequences from this sample produce the same CDR3. This sequence joins TRBV5-1 and TRBJ1-2, with 9 positions matching TRBD1. In germline, CDR1 is SGHRS, CDR2 YFSETQ. This CDR3 is 13 amino acids long. V dropped 0 bases and J dropped 8; count of bases not matched to a gene: 2. CDR3 in amino acids: CASSLGQGEGYTF. In DNA form, the CDR3 reads TGCGCCAGCAGCTTGGGACAGGGGGAAGGCTACACCTTC. The full variable domain, in which reference TRBV5-1 and TRBJ1-2 provide the parts outside the CDR3, is KAGVTQTPRYLIKTRGQQVTLSCSPISGHRSVSWYQQTPGQGLQFLFEYFSETQRNKGNFPGRFSGRQFSNSRSEMNVSTLELGDSALYLCASSLGQGEGYTFGSGTRLTVV.

This clone was picked up one time. The rearrangement joins TRBV6-2 or TRBV6-3 to TRBJ2-5; no reliable D call. V gave up 6 bases and J gave up 0 bases, with 14 bases separating them. Germline CDR1 is MNHEY and CDR2 is SVGEGT. CDR3 size: 15 residues. The CDR3 sequence is CASSSANSYQETQYF. The CDR3 DNA is TGTGCCAGCAGCAGCGCCAACTCGTACCAAGAGACCCAGTACTTC.